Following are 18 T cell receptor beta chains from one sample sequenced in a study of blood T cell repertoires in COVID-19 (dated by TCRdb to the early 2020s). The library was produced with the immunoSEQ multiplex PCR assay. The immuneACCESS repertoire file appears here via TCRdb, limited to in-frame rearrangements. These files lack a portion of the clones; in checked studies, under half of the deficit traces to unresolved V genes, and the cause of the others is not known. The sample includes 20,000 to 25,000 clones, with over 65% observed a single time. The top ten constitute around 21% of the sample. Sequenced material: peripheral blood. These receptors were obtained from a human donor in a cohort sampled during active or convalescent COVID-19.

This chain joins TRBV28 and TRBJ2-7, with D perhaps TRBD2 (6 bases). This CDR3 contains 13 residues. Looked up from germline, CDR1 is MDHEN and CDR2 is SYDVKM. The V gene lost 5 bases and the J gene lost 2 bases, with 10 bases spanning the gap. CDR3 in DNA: TGTGCCAGCAGTCGGGACTTAGCCTACGAGCAGTACTTC. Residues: CASSRDLAYEQYF.

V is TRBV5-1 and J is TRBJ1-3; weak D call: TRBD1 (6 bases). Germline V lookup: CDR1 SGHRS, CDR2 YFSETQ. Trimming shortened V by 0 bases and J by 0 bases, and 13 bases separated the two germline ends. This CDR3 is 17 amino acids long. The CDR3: CASSLGYRAGSGNTIYF. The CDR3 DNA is TGCGCCAGCAGCTTGGGTTACAGGGCAGGCTCTGGAAACACCATATATTTT.

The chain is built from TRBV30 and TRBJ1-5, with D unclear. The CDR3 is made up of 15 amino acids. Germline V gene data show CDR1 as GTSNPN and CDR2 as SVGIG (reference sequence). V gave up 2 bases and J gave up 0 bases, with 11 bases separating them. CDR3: CAWSLPPSSNQPQHF. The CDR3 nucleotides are TGTGCCTGGAGTCTTCCCCCGTCTAGCAATCAGCCCCAGCATTTT. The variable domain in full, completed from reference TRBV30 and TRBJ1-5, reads SQTIHQWPATLVQPVGSPLSLECTVEGTSNPNLYWYRQAAGRGLQLLFYSVGIGQISSEVPQNLSASRPQDRQFILSSKKLLLSDSGFYLCAWSLPPSSNQPQHFGDGTRLSIL.

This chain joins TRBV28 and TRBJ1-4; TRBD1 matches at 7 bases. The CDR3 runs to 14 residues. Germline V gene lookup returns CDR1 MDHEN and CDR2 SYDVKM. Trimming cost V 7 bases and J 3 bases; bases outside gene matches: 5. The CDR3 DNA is TGTGCCAGCATTGCAGGGGGAGCTAATGAAAAACTGTTTTTT. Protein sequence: CASIAGGANEKLFF.

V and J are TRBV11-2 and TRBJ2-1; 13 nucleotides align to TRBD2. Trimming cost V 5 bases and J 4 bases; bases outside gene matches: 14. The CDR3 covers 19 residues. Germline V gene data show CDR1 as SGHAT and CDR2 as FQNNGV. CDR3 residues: CASSNGGTSGTVSYNEQFF. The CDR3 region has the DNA TGTGCCAGCAGCAATGGAGGGACTAGCGGGACCGTTTCGTACAATGAGCAGTTCTTC.

The CDR3 DNA sequence: TGTGCCAGCAGTGTTGGGACAGGGGTCGGCGACGAGCAGTACTTC. It is translated as CASSVGTGVGDEQYF. The J gene is TRBJ2-7, the V gene TRBV2; TRBD1 agrees at 10 bases. Germline CDR1 and CDR2: SNHLY and FYNNEI. V was clipped by 4 bases and J by 5 bases; unmatched bases: 8. This CDR3 has 15 residues.

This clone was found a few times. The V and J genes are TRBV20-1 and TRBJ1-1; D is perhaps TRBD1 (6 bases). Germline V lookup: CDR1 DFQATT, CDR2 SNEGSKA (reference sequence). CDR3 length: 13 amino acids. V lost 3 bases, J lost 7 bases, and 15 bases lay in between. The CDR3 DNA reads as TGCAGTGCTAGTGGGACCGACAGGATTGAAGCTTTCTTT. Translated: CSASGTDRIEAFF.

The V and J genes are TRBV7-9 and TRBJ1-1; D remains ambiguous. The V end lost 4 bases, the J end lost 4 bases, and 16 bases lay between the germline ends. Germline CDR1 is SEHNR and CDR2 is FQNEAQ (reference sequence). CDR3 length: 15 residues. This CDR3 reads CASSSTLGRFTEAFF. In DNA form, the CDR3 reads TGTGCCAGCAGCTCCACCCTGGGCAGATTCACTGAAGCTTTCTTT.

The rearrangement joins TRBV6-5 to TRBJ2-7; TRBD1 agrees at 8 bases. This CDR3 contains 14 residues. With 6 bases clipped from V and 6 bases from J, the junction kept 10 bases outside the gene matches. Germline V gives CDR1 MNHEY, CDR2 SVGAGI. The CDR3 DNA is TGTGCCAGCAGCCGCAGGGACAGGAGCGGCGAGCAGTACTTC. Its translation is CASSRRDRSGEQYF.

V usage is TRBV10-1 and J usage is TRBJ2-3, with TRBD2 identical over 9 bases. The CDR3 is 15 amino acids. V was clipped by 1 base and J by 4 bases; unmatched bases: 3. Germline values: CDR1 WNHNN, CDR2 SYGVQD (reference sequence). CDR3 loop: CASSEWRGGPDTQYF. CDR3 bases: TGCGCCAGCAGTGAGTGGCGGGGGGGCCCAGATACGCAGTATTTT.

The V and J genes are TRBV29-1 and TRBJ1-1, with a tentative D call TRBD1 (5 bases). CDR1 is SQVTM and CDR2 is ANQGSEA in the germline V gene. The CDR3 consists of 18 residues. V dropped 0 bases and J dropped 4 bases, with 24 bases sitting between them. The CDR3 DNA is TGCAGCGTTGAAGATCTGTGGGGGGAAGGCTTTATCGGCACTGAAGCTTTCTTT. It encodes CSVEDLWGEGFIGTEAFF.

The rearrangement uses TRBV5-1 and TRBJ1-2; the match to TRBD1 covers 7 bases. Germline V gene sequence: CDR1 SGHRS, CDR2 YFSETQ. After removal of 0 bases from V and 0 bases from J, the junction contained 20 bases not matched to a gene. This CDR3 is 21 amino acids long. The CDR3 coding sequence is TGCGCCAGCAGCTTGGACGGTGGACAGGATGAGGTGATAGAAGCTAACTATGGCTACACCTTC. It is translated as CASSLDGGQDEVIEANYGYTF.

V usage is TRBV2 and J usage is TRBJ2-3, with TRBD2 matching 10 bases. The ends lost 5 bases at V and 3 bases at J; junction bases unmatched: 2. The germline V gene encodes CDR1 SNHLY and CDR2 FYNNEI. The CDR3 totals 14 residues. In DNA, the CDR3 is TGTGCCAGCAGTTGGACTAGCGGAACAGATACGCAGTATTTT. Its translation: CASSWTSGTDTQYF.

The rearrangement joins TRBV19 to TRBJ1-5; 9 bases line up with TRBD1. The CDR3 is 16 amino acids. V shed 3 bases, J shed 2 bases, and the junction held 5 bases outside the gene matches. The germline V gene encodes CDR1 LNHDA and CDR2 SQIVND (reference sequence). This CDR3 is CASSIGQGRGNQPQHF. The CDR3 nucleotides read TGTGCCAGTAGTATCGGACAGGGGCGCGGCAATCAGCCCCAGCATTTT.

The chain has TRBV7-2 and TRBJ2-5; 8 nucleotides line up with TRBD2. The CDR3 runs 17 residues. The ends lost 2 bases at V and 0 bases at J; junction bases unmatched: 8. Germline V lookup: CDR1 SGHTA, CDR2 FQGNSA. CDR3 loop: CASSLRGAGDYQETQYF. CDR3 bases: TGTGCCAGCAGCTTAAGGGGAGCGGGAGACTACCAAGAGACCCAGTACTTC.

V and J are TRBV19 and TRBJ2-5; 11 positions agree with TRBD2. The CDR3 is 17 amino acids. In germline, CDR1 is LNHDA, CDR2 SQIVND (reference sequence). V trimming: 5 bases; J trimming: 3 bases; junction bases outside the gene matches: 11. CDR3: CASSQLYGTSGEETQYF. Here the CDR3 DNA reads TGTGCCAGTAGTCAATTGTATGGGACTAGCGGTGAAGAGACCCAGTACTTC.

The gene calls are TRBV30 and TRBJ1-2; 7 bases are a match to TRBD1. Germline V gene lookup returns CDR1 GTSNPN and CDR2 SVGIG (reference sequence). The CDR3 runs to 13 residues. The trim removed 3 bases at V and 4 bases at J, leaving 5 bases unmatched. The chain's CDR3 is CAWSSNRGYGYTF. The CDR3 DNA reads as TGTGCCTGGAGCAGCAACAGGGGCTATGGCTACACCTTC.

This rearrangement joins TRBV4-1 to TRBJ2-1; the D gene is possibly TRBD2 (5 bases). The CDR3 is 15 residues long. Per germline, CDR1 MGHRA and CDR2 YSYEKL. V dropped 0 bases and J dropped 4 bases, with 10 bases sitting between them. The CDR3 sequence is CASSQETTGYNEQFF. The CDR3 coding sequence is TGCGCCAGCAGCCAAGAGACGACGGGGTACAATGAGCAGTTCTTC.